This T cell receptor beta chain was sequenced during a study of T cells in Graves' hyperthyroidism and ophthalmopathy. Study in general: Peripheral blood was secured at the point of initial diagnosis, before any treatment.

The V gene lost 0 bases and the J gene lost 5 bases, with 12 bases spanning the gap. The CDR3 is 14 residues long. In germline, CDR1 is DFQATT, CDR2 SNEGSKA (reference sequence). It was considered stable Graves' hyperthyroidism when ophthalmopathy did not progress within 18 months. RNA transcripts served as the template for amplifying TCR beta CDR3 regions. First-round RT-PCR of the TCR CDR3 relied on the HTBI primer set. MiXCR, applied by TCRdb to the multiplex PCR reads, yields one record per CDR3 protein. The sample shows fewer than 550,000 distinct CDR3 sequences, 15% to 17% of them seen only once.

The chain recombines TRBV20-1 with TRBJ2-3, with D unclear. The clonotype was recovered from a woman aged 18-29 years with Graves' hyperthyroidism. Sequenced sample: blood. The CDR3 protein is CSARDGIGVDTQYF. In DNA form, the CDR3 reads TGCAGTGCTAGAGATGGGATTGGAGTAGATACGCAGTATTTT.